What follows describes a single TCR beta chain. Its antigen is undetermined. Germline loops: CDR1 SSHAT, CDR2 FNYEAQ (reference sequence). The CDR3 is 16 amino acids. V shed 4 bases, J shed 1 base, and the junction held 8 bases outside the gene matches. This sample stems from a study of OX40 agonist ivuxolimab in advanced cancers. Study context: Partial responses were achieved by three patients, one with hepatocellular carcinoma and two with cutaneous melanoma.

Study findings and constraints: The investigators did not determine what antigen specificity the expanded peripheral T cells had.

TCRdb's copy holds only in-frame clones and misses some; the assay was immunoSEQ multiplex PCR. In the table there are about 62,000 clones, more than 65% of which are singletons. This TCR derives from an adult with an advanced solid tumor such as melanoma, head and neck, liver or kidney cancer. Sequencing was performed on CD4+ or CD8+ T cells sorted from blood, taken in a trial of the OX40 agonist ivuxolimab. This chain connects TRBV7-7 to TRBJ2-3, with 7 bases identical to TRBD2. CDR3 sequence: CASSSTVAGGTDTQYF. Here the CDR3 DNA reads TGTGCCAGCAGCTCGACGGTAGCGGGTGGCACAGATACGCAGTATTTT.